This T cell receptor (beta chain) was observed in a study of T-cell reconstitution after alpha-beta-depleted transplantation in children. This clonotype showed up many times. Per the germline V gene, CDR1 is SGHRS and CDR2 is YFSETQ. The CDR3 length is 13 residues. Trimming left V 7 bases short and J 2 bases short, with 13 bases between. Using unique molecular identifiers, the investigators prepared the TCRbeta library. TCRdb re-called the PCR reads through MiXCR, storing one row per CDR3 protein. The top ten hold around 10% of the sample, which has about 270,000 distinct CDR3 sequences, almost 10% seen once.

The sample in question was PBMCs from the stem cell graft donor, obtained from the stem cell graft. This receptor was identified in a human donor who donated a stem cell graft to a child with SCID. This rearrangement joins TRBV5-1 to TRBJ2-7; D is undetermined. This CDR3 reads CASAVTPTYEQYF. CDR3 coding DNA: TGCGCCAGCGCCGTGACTCCCACCTACGAGCAGTACTTC.